This TCR beta chain came from a study of shared clonotypes between healthy human individuals. Assay: immunoSEQ multiplex PCR; the TCRdb copy retains only in-frame clones and omits some. The data hold about 490,000 clones, with 70% to 80% observed a single time. Genomic DNA for unsorted samples, which was extracted with the QIAamp DNA Blood Mini kit, came from some 90 million PBMCs. The study, taken as a whole, reports: How much donors shared clonotypes was expected to be affected by sequencing depth.

Note on this clone: As yet, its antigen is unknown.

V lost 1 base and J lost 2; bases outside the gene matches: 10. This CDR3 comprises 17 residues. Looked up from germline, CDR1 is LGHNA and CDR2 is YNFKEQ. Sequencing used PBMCs. The chain joins TRBV4-2 to TRBJ2-5; TRBD1 aligns across 7 bases. This sequence was found in a woman in her 40s in good health. Some clones in this sample may be carry-over from other donors' samples. This chain's CDR3 is CASSQGLVRGQQETQYF. CDR3 DNA sequence: TGTGCCAGCAGCCAAGGGCTCGTACGGGGACAGCAAGAGACCCAGTACTTC.